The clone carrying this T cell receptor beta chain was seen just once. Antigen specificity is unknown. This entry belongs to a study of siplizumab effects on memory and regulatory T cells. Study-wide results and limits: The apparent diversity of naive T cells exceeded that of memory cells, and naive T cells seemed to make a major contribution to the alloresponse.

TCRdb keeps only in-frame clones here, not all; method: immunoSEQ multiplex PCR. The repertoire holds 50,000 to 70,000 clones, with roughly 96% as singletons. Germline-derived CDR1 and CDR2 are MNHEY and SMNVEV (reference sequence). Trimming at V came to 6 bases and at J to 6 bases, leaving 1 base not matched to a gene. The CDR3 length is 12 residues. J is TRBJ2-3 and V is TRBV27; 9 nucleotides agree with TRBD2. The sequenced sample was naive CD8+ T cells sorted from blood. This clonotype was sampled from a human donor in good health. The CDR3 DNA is TGTGCCAGCAGCGCGGGGGGGGATACGCAGTATTTT. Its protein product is CASSAGGDTQYF.